This is a list of T cell receptor beta chains from one sample in a study of shared clonotypes between healthy human individuals. This table comes from immunoSEQ multiplex PCR, and its TCRdb copy is limited to in-frame clones, with some not included. The sample lists a few million clones; roughly 93% were seen once. The sample taken for sequencing was naive CD4+ T cells from PBMCs. The receptors here all came from a man aged 18 to 29 in good health. Some clones in this sample may be carry-over from other donors' samples. Each CDR3 is given without its conserved first and last residue. Expanded clones are given a class, and other clones once, few, many or no size at all.

size: -; V: TRBV18; CDR3: ASSASQGEDGYT
size: -; V: TRBV14; CDR3: ASTTGGANTGELF
size: -; V: TRBV2; CDR3: ASSADRGPEKLF
size: -; V: TRBV25-1; CDR3: ASSERRAGRETQY
size: -; V: TRBV9; CDR3: ASSPQDYEQY
size: -; V: TRBV15; CDR3: ATSRGTSGAYNEQF
size: -; V: TRBV5-1; CDR3: ASSFRGTSSYNEQF
size: -; V: TRBV29-1; CDR3: SVEDVLAGRNEQY
size: -; V: TRBV29-1; CDR3: SVETPTDTQY
size: -; V: TRBV18; CDR3: ASSPPGSGGVEQY
size: -; V: TRBV5-1; CDR3: ASSYRYGQGSDGYT
size: -; V: TRBV7-3; CDR3: ASRASDRGAYNEQF
size: -; V: TRBV27; CDR3: ASSLSRQGYNEQF
size: -; V: TRBV6-1; CDR3: ASSEEGGIQPQH
size: few; V: TRBV4-1; CDR3: ASSQDLPRGEKLF
size: -; V: TRBV5-6; CDR3: ASSFGGGLNYGYT
size: -; V: TRBV6-6; CDR3: ASSSGFSKNIQY
size: -; V: TRBV7-2; CDR3: ASSFVGGGTDTQY
size: -; V: TRBV10-3; CDR3: AISESGQKGTQY
size: -; V: TRBV7-9; CDR3: ASSLALQINYGYT
size: -; V: TRBV5-4; CDR3: ASSLEWPGGELF
size: -; V: TRBV6-1; CDR3: ASSEYPQAPGGNQPQH
size: -; V: TRBV5-4; CDR3: ASSLALFSTDTQY
size: once; V: TRBV9; CDR3: ASSALRGQGEKLF
size: -; V: TRBV5-1; CDR3: ASSWTGGLQKTGELF
size: -; V: TRBV28; CDR3: ASSWSASTTGANYGYT
size: -; V: TRBV28; CDR3: ASSTTGSSYNEQF
size: -; V: TRBV28; CDR3: ASILGTSGRSYNEQF
size: -; V: TRBV5-1; CDR3: ASSLNGGRQETQY
size: -; V: TRBV9; CDR3: ASSVGGGPSGTGELF
size: -; V: TRBV2; CDR3: ASSEIVVGETQY
size: -; V: TRBV5-1; CDR3: ASSVDRLGGTEAF
size: -; V: TRBV5-1; CDR3: ASSLAFSGQGGMEQF
size: -; V: TRBV5-1; CDR3: ASRLSGTGFDTQY
size: once; V: TRBV5-4; CDR3: ASSLLGNTIY
size: few; V: TRBV10-3; CDR3: AISDWQGDTEAF
size: once; V: TRBV7-2; CDR3: ASSPLSAGGNYEQY
size: -; V: TRBV10-2; CDR3: ASSIGQPSTDTQY
size: -; V: TRBV10-1; CDR3: ASSESKGGWNQPQH
size: -; V: TRBV5-4; CDR3: ASSLGGTGNQPQH
size: -; V: TRBV19; CDR3: ASSISPAGNTIY
size: few; V: TRBV18; CDR3: ASSPKGNTEAF
size: -; V: TRBV2; CDR3: ASSEVREGGYT
size: -; V: TRBV2; CDR3: ASRGARNYGYT
size: -; V: TRBV7-6; CDR3: ASSLHGSGGNTIY
size: -; V: TRBV29-1; CDR3: SVEGTGYLGELF
size: -; V: TRBV6-5; CDR3: ASRKDRDPPYEQY
size: few; V: TRBV18; CDR3: ASSPGQQETQY
size: -; V: TRBV5-1; CDR3: ASSMNNEQF
size: -; V: TRBV5-6; CDR3: ASSLGGNTQY
size: -; V: TRBV7-3; CDR3: ASSPGRSGIETQY
size: -; V: TRBV27; CDR3: ASSLFGTQKETQY